This T cell receptor (beta chain) was sequenced during a study of T cell changes during pregnancy in multiple sclerosis (dated by TCRdb to about 2019). Broadly, across the study: The study examined how the T cell repertoire changed over the course of pregnancy in women with multiple sclerosis.

The library was built by means of the immunoSEQ multiplex PCR assay. As stored in TCRdb, this immuneACCESS dataset retains in-frame rearrangements with V and J assigned. A fraction of the clones does not appear; measured against another copy, unresolved V genes explain less than half of the discrepancy, and the remainder lacks a known reason. The sample table records approximately 100,000 clones; approximately 94% of these occur just once. The ten largest make up less than 2.5% of the sample. In regard to this clone: Its recognized antigen is unknown. No base quality values were provided; no much bigger clone lies one nucleotide off.

The TCR originated in a female donor with multiple sclerosis, enrolled in a pregnancy study. The input for sequencing was peripheral blood, taken in the third trimester of pregnancy.

The DNA sequence follows: TGTGCCAGCAGCTTATTCGGTGCCGAAGACAGCACTAACTATGGCTACACCTTC. Translated, it gives CASSLFGAEDSTNYGYTF. The V gene is TRBV7-6 and the J gene is TRBJ1-2, and possibly TRBD1, on 5 matching bases. Counted from cysteine to phenylalanine, this CDR3 has 18 amino acids. Just CDR3 DNA is preserved here, 54 bases in frame from base 1. Trimming removed 2 bases from V and 0 bases from J, leaving 19 bases between the germline ends. Taken from the germline V gene, the CDR1 and CDR2 loops are SGHVS and FNYEAQ.